This passage covers 23 T cell receptor beta chains from one sample sequenced in a study of Ad26.COV2.S vaccination and SARS-CoV-2 variants. Treatment given: around 19 received Ad26.COV2.S at low or high dose, single or two shots; about 5 received placebo; per-sample allocation not given. After the first vaccine or placebo injection, samples were drawn on day 63. Method: immunoSEQ multiplex PCR; TCRdb's copy keeps in-frame clones and lacks some. Of around 270,000 clones in the sample, around 90% are singletons; the top ten hold nearly 3%. This specimen was peripheral blood, taken in a trial of Ad26.COV2.S vaccine versus placebo. The receptors shown here come from a person aged 18-65 years who received the Ad26.COV2.S COVID-19 vaccine or a placebo.

Here the CDR3 reads CASSAALAKNIQYF. In nucleotides, the CDR3 is TGTGCCAGCAGCGCGGCCCTAGCCAAAAACATTCAGTACTTC. This chain connects TRBV5-6 to TRBJ2-4; unclear D gene. CDR3 size: 14 residues. V lost 4 bases to trimming and J lost 0 bases, with 8 bases between them. Germline V gene data show CDR1 as SGHDT and CDR2 as YYEEEE.

This chain uses TRBV25-1 with TRBJ2-2, with TRBD2 identical over 13 bases. Trimming at V came to 4 bases and at J to 5 bases, leaving 4 bases not matched to a gene. Germline lookup yields CDR1 MGHDK and CDR2 SYGVNS. The CDR3 has 16 amino acids. CDR3 coding DNA: TGTGCCAGCAGTGCCACTAGCGGGAGGGAAACCGGGGAGCTGTTTTTT. Its translation is CASSATSGRETGELFF.

The rearrangement uses TRBV5-4 and TRBJ1-1, with D possibly matching TRBD1 (5 bases). Trimming took 3 bases from V and 0 from J, leaving 9 bases between them. Per germline, CDR1 SGHNT and CDR2 YYREEE (reference sequence). This CDR3 has 14 amino acids. CDR3 in amino acids: CASSSQGMNTEAFF. CDR3 nucleotide sequence: TGTGCCAGCAGCTCCCAGGGTATGAACACTGAAGCTTTCTTT.

The chain employs TRBV4-2 and TRBJ2-3, with D perhaps TRBD2 (6 bases). V was pared by 2 bases and J by 1 base, with 13 bases between. This CDR3 comprises 16 residues. Germline lookup yields CDR1 LGHNA and CDR2 YNFKEQ. The CDR3 DNA follows: TGTGCCAGCAGCCAATTCCCCGGCGGGGGCACAGATACGCAGTATTTT. This codes for CASSQFPGGGTDTQYF.

This clone showed up just once. The chain uses TRBV7-8 and TRBJ2-1; D may be TRBD1 (6 bases). Germline V lookup: CDR1 SGHVS, CDR2 FQNEAQ. Trimming removed 2 bases from V and 9 bases from J, with 17 bases in between. CDR3 length: 15 residues. CDR3 nucleotides: TGTGCCAGCAGCTTATTTCCAGGGGTTGGGGGTGAGCAGTTCTTC. This encodes CASSLFPGVGGEQFF.

Only a few counts were recorded for this clone. This chain joins TRBV29-1 and TRBJ1-1, with D maybe TRBD1 (5 bases). Trimming removed 3 bases at V and 10 bases at J, with 6 bases between. The germline V gene encodes CDR1 SQVTM and CDR2 ANQGSEA. The CDR3 extends over 9 amino acids. Here the CDR3 reads CSVDGGAFF. The CDR3 DNA is TGCAGCGTTGACGGGGGAGCTTTCTTT.

The rearrangement links TRBV7-2 to TRBJ1-2; D is unclear. This CDR3 region has 13 residues. V was trimmed by 1 base and J by 7 bases, leaving 10 bases between them. Germline loops: CDR1 SGHTA, CDR2 FQGNSA. CDR3 sequence (DNA): TGTGCCAGCAGCTTAGATAGGCAGTCTGGCTACACCTTC. Its translation is CASSLDRQSGYTF.

The V and J genes are TRBV12-3 or TRBV12-4 and TRBJ1-2; 8 bases agree with TRBD1. Trimming cost V 5 bases and J 8 bases; bases outside gene matches: 4. This CDR3 region has 12 residues. CDR3 bases: TGTGCCAGCAGTCCCTGGACAGGGGGCTACACCTTC. As protein: CASSPWTGGYTF.

The chain employs TRBV7-9 and TRBJ2-5; a weak D match, TRBD1 (5 bases). V dropped 2 bases and J dropped 13 bases, with 26 bases sitting between them. The CDR3 spans 16 residues. Germline V gene lookup returns CDR1 SEHNR and CDR2 FQNEAQ (reference sequence). The CDR3 bases are TGTGCCAGCAGCTTACCGCTTACAATACAGGTCGACATTCTGTACTTC. It yields the protein CASSLPLTIQVDILYF.

The chain joins TRBV4-1 to TRBJ2-7; either TRBD1 or TRBD2 may supply D (5 bases each). CDR1 and CDR2 (germline): MGHRA, YSYEKL. The CDR3 runs to 15 residues. V lost 0 bases, J lost 0 bases, and 9 bases lay in between. This chain's CDR3 is CASSQEEGYSYEQYF. CDR3 nucleotides: TGCGCCAGCAGCCAAGAAGAGGGGTACTCCTACGAGCAGTACTTC.

V usage is TRBV11-2 and J usage is TRBJ2-1; possible D gene TRBD1, 6 bases. Trimming took off 8 bases at V and 8 bases at J, with 16 bases between the two ends. The CDR3 is made up of 13 amino acids. Germline V gene data show CDR1 as SGHAT and CDR2 as FQNNGV. DNA for the CDR3: TGTGCCAGCCGAAACTACAGGGTCGATGAGCAGTTCTTC. Protein sequence: CASRNYRVDEQFF.

V usage is TRBV10-1 and J usage is TRBJ2-5; maybe TRBD2 (6 bases). CDR1 and CDR2 (germline): WNHNN, SYGVQD (reference sequence). The CDR3 length is 17 residues. V gave up 2 bases and J gave up 2 bases, with 18 bases separating them. For the CDR3, the DNA is TGCGCCAGCAGTGAGACGCATACCCGGGACTTACAAGAGACCCAGTACTTC. Its protein product is CASSETHTRDLQETQYF.

This clone was recorded a few times. The rearrangement uses TRBV5-1 and TRBJ2-3; perhaps TRBD2 as D (6 bases). Trimming took off 4 bases at V and 0 bases at J, with 12 bases between the two ends. This CDR3 region has 15 residues. Germline V gene lookup returns CDR1 SGHRS and CDR2 YFSETQ. CDR3 sequence: CASSTRETSTDTQYF. The CDR3 bases are TGCGCCAGCAGCACCCGGGAGACTAGCACAGATACGCAGTATTTT.

The V gene is TRBV5-5, the J gene TRBJ1-2, with TRBD1 matching over 7 bases. CDR3 length: 15 residues. J was trimmed by 3 bases and V by 2 bases; bases with no gene match: 7. Germline V gene lookup returns CDR1 SGHKS and CDR2 YYEKEE (reference sequence). Here the CDR3 DNA reads TGTGCCAGCAGCTTTGCGTCTGGGACAGACTATGGCTACACCTTC. Its protein product is CASSFASGTDYGYTF.

As to this clone: Just one base apart from a much larger clone, this may be a read error. CDR3 sequence: CASSLQSSGNTIYF. CDR3 sequence (DNA): TGTGCCAGCAGCTTACAGAGCTCTGGAAACACCATATATTTT. This chain connects TRBV6-5 to TRBJ1-3; no firm D call. CDR1 and CDR2 from the germline V gene are MNHEY and SVGAGI. The V end was cut by 6 bases, the J end by 0 bases, with 9 bases between. The CDR3 totals 14 residues.

The chain recombines TRBV11-3 with TRBJ2-1; the D gene is possibly TRBD1 (6 bases). This CDR3 spans 14 amino acids. Trimming pared 4 bases from V and 8 bases from J, leaving 15 bases between. CDR1 and CDR2 (germline): SGHNT, YENEEA. CDR3 in amino acids: CASSSGAGAYEQFF. The CDR3 DNA reads TGTGCCAGCAGCTCCGGGGCAGGGGCATATGAGCAGTTCTTC.

The J gene is TRBJ2-1, the V gene TRBV10-3, with 16 positions matching TRBD2. The CDR3 is 15 residues long. Germline-derived CDR1 and CDR2 are ENHRY and SYGVKD. V shed 4 bases, J shed 7 bases, and the junction held 1 base outside the gene matches. CDR3 amino acids: CAISAGLAGGNEQFF. For the CDR3, the DNA is TGTGCCATCAGTGCGGGACTAGCGGGGGGGAATGAGCAGTTCTTC.

A single count supports this clone. This sequence joins TRBV30 and TRBJ2-3, with 8 bases that match TRBD2. CDR3 length equals 14 residues. J lost 3 bases, V lost 7 bases, and 9 bases had no gene match. From germline, CDR1 is GTSNPN and CDR2 SVGIG (reference sequence). The CDR3 DNA is TGTGCCTCCACTGTCAGCGGGGGTACAGATACGCAGTATTTT. Residues: CASTVSGGTDTQYF.

The V and J genes are TRBV4-1 and TRBJ2-7; D is possibly TRBD1 or TRBD2 (5 bases each). Germline CDR1 is MGHRA and CDR2 is YSYEKL. V lost 1 base and J 4 bases, leaving 17 bases between the germline ends. The CDR3 runs 16 residues. CDR3 region: CASSQGGTAKFYEQYF. CDR3 bases: TGCGCCAGCAGCCAAGGAGGGACGGCGAAATTTTACGAGCAGTACTTC.

This clone was seen once. The chain uses TRBV6-5 and TRBJ1-6; TRBD1 aligns across 9 bases. V lost 2 bases, J lost 10 bases, and 9 bases stayed unmatched. This CDR3 is built from 16 residues. Germline CDR1 and CDR2: MNHEY and SVGAGI. The CDR3 here is CASSYDMDRGRSPLHF. For the CDR3, the DNA is TGTGCCAGCAGTTACGACATGGACAGGGGTCGATCACCCCTCCACTTT.

In this sample, this clone turned up a few times. This sequence joins TRBV7-6 and TRBJ1-6; 7 bases are shared with TRBD1. The CDR3 runs 16 residues. V shed 2 bases, J shed 5 bases, and the junction held 6 bases outside the gene matches. Germline-derived CDR1 and CDR2 are SGHVS and FNYEAQ. CDR3 in amino acids: CASSLSVGQNNSPLHF. The CDR3 DNA reads as TGTGCCAGCAGCTTATCGGTGGGACAGAATAATTCACCCCTCCACTTT.

The CDR3 DNA reads as TGTGCCAGCAGCACGACTCTAGGAAGTAGCGGGAATTGCTACGAGCAGTACGTC. It yields the protein CASSTTLGSSGNCYEQYV. V and J are TRBV5-4 and TRBJ2-7; 8 bases map to TRBD2. Germline V gene sequence: CDR1 SGHNT, CDR2 YYREEE (reference sequence). The CDR3 is 18 amino acids. V was pared by 4 bases and J by 3 bases, with 18 bases of the junction left unmatched.

This clone came up a few times. V gene TRBV9 combines with J gene TRBJ2-1, with 8 bases fitting TRBD1. The CDR3 runs to 15 residues. Losses at the gene ends were 2 bases for V and 4 bases for J; bases not matched to a gene: 5. The germline V gene encodes CDR1 SGDLS and CDR2 YYNGEE. CDR3 sequence: CASSVAGQVYNEQFF. The DNA of the CDR3 is TGTGCCAGCAGCGTCGCGGGACAGGTATACAATGAGCAGTTCTTC. Supplemented by reference TRBV9 and TRBJ2-1, the full variable domain reads DSGVTQTPKHLITATGQRVTLRCSPRSGDLSVYWYQQSLDQGLQFLIQYYNGEERAKGNILERFSAQQFPDLHSELNLSSLELGDSALYFCASSVAGQVYNEQFFGPGTRLTVL.